The clone carrying this T cell receptor beta chain was counted a single time. This sample is drawn from a study of technical replicates of blood from a few donors. The ends lost 0 bases at V and 7 bases at J; junction bases unmatched: 7. CDR1 is SGHDT, CDR2 YYEEEE, per germline. The CDR3 runs to 16 residues. Here immunoSEQ multiplex PCR was the method, and the copy in TCRdb shows in-frame clones only, minus some. There are tens of thousands of clones in the sample; approximately 94% occur only once, and under 0.3% lies in the top ten. The receptor comes from a human donor in good health. Sequenced material: T cells isolated from PBMCs. This chain joins TRBV5-6 and TRBJ2-1, with 10 bases lining up with TRBD2. The DNA of the CDR3 is TGTGCCAGCAGCTTGGAAGTAGCGGGGGGCTTGAATGAGCAGTTCTTC. Translation: CASSLEVAGGLNEQFF.